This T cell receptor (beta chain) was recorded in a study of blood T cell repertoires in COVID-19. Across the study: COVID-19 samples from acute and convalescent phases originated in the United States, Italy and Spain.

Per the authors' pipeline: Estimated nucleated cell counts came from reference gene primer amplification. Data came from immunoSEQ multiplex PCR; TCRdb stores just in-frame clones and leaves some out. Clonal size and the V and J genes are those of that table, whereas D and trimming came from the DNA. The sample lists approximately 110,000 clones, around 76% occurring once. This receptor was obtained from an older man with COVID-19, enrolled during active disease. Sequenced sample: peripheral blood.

This CDR3 is CASSYGPGVSEQYF. The CDR3 DNA reads as TGTGCCAGCAGTTACGGTCCAGGGGTGAGCGAGCAGTACTTC. The chain links TRBV6-6 to TRBJ2-7, with a possible D match to TRBD1 (6 bases). Germline V gene lookup returns CDR1 MNHNY and CDR2 SVGAGI (reference sequence). The CDR3 spans 14 residues. The germline V and J ends were trimmed by 2 bases and 6 bases, with 14 bases remaining between them.